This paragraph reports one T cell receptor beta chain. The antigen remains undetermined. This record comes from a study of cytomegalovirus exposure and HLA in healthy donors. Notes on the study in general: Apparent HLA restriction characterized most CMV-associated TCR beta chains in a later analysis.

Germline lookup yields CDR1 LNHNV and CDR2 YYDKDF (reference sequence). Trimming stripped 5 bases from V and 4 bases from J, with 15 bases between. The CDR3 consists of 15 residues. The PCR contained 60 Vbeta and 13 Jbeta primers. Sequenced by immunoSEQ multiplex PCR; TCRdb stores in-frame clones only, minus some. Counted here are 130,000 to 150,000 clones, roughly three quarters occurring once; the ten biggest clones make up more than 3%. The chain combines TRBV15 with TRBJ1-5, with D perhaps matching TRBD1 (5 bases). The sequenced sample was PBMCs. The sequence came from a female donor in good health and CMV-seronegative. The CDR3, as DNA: TGTGCCACCAGCCTTGACAGTGTACAGAATCAGCCCCAGCATTTT. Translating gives CATSLDSVQNQPQHF.